This section outlines one TCR beta chain sequence together with its context. Repertoires were generated with immunoSEQ multiplex PCR, while TCRdb's copy carries only in-frame clones and drops some. The sample has 250,000 to 300,000 clones; 91% are singletons. Clinical history reported by participants formed the basis on which cohorts were assigned. This sample was taken from a study of blood T cell repertoires in COVID-19. About the study: PBMCs, B-cell-depleted T cells, or T cells were the source of the cDNA or gDNA that made up the material.

The specimen was PBMCs or T cells enriched from blood (not recorded which). The TCR sequence derives from a human donor in a cohort exposed to, infected with or recovered from COVID-19 (not recorded which). The donor label of this sample is uncertain.

The CDR3 sequence: CASSLARDLANYGYTF. In nucleotides, the CDR3 is TGTGCCAGCAGCTTGGCCAGGGATTTAGCTAACTATGGCTACACCTTC. The chain recombines TRBV5-4 with TRBJ1-2; maybe TRBD1 (5 bases). The CDR3 is made up of 16 amino acids. Trimming pared 0 bases from V and 0 bases from J, leaving 12 bases between. Germline CDR1 reads SGHNT; CDR2 reads YYREEE (reference sequence).